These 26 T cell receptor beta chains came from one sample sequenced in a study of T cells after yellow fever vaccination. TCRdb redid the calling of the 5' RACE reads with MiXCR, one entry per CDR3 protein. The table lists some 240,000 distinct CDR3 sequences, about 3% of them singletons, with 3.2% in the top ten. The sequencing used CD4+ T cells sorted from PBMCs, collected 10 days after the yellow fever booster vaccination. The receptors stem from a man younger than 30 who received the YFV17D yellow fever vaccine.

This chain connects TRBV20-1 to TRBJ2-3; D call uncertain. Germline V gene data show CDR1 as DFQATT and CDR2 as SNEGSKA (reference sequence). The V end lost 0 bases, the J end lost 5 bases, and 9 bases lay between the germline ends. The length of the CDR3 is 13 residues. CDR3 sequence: CSARDVGVDTQYF. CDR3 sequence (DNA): TGCAGTGCTAGAGATGTCGGTGTAGATACGCAGTATTTT.

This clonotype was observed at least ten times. Here the CDR3 DNA reads TGCGCCAGCAGCCCGACCACGGGTTTCGGTTCGACCGGGGAGCTGTTTTTT. Translation gives CASSPTTGFGSTGELFF. The chain carries TRBV5-1 and TRBJ2-2; no clear D. CDR1 and CDR2 (germline): SGHRS, YFSETQ. This CDR3 comprises 17 residues. Trimming cost V 4 bases and J 5 bases, with 21 bases left between them.

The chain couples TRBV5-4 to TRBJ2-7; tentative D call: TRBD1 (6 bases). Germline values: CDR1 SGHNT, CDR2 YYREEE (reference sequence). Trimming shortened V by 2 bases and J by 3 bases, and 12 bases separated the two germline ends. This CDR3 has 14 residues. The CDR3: CASSLDRTGYEQYV. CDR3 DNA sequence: TGTGCCAGCAGCTTAGACAGGACTGGCTACGAGCAGTACGTC.

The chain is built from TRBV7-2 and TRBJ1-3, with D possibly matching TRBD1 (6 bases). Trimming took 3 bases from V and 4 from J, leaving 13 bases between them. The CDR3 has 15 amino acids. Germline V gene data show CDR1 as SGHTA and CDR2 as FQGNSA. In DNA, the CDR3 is TGTGCCAGCAGCTTTGCTAGGGGGGTCGGAAACACCATATATTTT. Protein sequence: CASSFARGVGNTIYF.

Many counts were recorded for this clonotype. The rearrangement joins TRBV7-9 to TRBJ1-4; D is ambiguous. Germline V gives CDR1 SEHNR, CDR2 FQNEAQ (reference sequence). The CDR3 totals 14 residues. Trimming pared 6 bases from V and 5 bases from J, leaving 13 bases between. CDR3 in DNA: TGTGCCAGCAGTAAACGGGCTTTGAATGAAAAACTGTTTTTT. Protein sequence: CASSKRALNEKLFF.

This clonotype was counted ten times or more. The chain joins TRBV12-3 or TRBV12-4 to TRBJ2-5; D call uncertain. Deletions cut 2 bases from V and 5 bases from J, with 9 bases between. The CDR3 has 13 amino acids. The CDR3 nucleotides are TGTGCCAGCAGTTTAACAGTGGTGGAGACCCAGTACTTC. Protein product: CASSLTVVETQYF.

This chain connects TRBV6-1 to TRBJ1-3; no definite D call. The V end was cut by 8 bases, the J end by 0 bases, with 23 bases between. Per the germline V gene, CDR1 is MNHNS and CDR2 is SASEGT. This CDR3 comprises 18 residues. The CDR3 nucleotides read TGTGCCAGCGAGTATGCGGCCCGCCCGACGAGCTCTGGAAACACCATATATTTT. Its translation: CASEYAARPTSSGNTIYF.

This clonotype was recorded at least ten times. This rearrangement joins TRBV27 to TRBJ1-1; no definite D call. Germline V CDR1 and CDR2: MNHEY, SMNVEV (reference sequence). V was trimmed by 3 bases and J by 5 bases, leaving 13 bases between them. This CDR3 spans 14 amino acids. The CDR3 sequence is CASSFPSRWTEAFF. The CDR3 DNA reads TGTGCCAGCAGTTTCCCCTCAAGATGGACTGAAGCTTTCTTT.

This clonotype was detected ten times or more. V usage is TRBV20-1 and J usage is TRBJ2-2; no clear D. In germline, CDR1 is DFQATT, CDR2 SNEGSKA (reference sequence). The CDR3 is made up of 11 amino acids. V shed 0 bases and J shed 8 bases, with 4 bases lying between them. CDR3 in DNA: TGCAGTGCTAGAGATCTAGGGGAGCTGTTTTTT. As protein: CSARDLGELFF.

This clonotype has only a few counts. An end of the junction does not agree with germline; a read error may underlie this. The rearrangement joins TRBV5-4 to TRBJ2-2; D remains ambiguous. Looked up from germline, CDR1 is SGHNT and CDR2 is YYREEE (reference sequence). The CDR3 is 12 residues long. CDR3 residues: CASSSARLSRVF. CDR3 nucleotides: TGTGCCAGCAGCTCCGCCCGGCTCTCCCGAGTTTTT.

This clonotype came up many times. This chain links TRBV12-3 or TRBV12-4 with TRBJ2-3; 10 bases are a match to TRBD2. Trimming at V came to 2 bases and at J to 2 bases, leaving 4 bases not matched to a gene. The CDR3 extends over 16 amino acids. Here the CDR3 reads CASSLRLAGVTDTQYF. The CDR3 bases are TGTGCCAGCAGTTTAAGGCTAGCGGGGGTCACAGATACGCAGTATTTT.

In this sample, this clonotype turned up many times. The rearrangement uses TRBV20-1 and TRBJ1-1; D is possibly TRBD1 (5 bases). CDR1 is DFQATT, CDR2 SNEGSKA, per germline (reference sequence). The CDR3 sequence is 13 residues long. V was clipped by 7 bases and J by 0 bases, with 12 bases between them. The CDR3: CSGSDSLNTEAFF. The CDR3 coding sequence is TGCAGTGGGAGCGACAGTTTGAACACTGAAGCTTTCTTT.

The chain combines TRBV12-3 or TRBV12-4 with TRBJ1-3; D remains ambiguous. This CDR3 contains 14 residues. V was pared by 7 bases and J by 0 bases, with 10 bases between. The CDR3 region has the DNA TGTGCCAGCATCCCCGCCCTCTCTGGAAACACCATATATTTT. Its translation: CASIPALSGNTIYF.

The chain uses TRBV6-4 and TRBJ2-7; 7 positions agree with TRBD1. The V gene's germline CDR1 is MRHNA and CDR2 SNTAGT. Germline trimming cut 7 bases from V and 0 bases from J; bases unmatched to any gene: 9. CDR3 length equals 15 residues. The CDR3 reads CASNRTGKSSYEQYV. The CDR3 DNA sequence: TGTGCCAGCAACCGGACAGGTAAAAGCTCCTACGAGCAGTACGTC.

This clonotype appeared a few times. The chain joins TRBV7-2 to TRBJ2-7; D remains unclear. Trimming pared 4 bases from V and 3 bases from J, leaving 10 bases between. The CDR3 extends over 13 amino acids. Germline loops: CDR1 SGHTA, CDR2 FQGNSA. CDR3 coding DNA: TGTGCCAGCAGCTCCCCGCCTTACTACGAGCAGTACTTC. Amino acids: CASSSPPYYEQYF.

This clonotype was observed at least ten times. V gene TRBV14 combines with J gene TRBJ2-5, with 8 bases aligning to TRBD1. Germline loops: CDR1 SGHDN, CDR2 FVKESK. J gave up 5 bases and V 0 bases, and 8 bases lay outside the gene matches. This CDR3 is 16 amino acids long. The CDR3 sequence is CASSQEEQGVEETQYF. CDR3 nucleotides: TGTGCCAGCAGCCAAGAAGAACAGGGGGTAGAGGAGACCCAGTACTTC.

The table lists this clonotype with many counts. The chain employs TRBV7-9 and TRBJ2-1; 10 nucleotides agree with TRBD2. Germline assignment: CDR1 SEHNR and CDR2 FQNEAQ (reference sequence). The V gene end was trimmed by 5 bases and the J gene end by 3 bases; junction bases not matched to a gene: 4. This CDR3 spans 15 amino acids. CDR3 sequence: CASSHSSGGYNEQFF. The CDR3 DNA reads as TGTGCCAGCAGCCACTCTAGCGGGGGCTACAATGAGCAGTTCTTC.

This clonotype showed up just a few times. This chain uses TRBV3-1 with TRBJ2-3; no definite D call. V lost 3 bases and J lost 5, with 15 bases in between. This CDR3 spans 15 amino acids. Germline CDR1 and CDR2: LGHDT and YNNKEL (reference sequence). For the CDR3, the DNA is TGTGCCAGCAGCCAGCAGGTCCAATCTTTAGATACGCAGTATTTT. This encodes CASSQQVQSLDTQYF.

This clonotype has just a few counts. CDR3 loop: CASRSLQGANTEAFF. CDR3 DNA sequence: TGTGCCAGCAGGTCCCTACAGGGGGCGAACACTGAAGCTTTCTTT. J is TRBJ1-1 and V is TRBV5-6; 9 bases are shared with TRBD1. The CDR3 loop spans 15 amino acids. The V gene's germline CDR1 is SGHDT and CDR2 YYEEEE. After removal of 5 bases from V and 1 base from J, the junction contained 6 bases not matched to a gene.

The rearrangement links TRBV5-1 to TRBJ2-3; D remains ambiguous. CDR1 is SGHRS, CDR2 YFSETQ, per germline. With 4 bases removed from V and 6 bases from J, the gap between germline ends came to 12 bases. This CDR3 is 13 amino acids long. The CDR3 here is CASSLISGDTQYF. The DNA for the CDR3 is TGCGCCAGCAGCCTAATCTCTGGGGATACGCAGTATTTT.

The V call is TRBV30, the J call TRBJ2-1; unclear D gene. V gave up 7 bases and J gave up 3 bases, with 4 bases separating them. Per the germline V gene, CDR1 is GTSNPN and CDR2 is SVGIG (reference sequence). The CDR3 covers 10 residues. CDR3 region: CASSYNEQFF. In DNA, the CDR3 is TGTGCCTCAAGCTACAATGAGCAGTTCTTC.

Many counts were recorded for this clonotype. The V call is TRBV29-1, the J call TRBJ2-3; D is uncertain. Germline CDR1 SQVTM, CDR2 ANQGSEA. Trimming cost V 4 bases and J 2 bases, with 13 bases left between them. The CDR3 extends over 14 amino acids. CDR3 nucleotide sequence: TGCAGCGTTGGGGTTCAGCACCTCACAGATACGCAGTATTTT. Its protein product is CSVGVQHLTDTQYF.

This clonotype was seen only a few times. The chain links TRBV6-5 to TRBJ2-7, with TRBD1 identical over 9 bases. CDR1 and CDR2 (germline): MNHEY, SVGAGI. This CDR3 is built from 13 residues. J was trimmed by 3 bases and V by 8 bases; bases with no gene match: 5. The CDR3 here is CASRRTGDYEQYV. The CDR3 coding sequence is TGTGCCAGCCGACGGACAGGGGACTACGAGCAGTACGTC.

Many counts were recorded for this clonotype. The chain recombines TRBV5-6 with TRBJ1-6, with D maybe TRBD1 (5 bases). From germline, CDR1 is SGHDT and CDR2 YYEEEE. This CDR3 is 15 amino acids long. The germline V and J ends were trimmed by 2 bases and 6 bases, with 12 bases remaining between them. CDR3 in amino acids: CASSFSRVGNSPLHF. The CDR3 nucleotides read TGTGCCAGCAGCTTTTCCAGGGTGGGTAATTCACCCCTCCACTTT.

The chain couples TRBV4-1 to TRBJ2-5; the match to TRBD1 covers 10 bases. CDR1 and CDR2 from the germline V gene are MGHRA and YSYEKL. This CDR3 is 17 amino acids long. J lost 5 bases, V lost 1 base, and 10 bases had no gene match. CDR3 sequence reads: CASSQGAGTGARETQYF. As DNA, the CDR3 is TGCGCCAGCAGCCAAGGGGCAGGGACAGGGGCCCGGGAGACCCAGTACTTC.

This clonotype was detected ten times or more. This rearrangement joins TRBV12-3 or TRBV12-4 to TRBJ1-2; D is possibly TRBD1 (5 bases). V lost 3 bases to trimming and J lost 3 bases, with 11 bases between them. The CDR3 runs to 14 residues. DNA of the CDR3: TGTGCCAGCAGTTTTAGGGGCGGATACTATGGCTACACCTTC. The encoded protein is CASSFRGGYYGYTF.